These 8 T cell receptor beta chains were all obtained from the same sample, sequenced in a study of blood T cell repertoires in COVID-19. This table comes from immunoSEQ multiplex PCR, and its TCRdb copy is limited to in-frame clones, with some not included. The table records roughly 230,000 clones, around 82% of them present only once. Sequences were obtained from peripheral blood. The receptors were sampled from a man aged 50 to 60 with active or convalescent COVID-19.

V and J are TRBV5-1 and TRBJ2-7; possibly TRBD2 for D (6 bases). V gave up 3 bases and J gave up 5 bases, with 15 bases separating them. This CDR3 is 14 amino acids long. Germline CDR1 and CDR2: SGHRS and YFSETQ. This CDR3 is CASSYGGAGNEQYF. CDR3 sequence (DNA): TGCGCCAGCAGCTACGGAGGGGCCGGGAACGAGCAGTACTTC. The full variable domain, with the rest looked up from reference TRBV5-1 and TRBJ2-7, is KAGVTQTPRYLIKTRGQQVTLSCSPISGHRSVSWYQQTPGQGLQFLFEYFSETQRNKGNFPGRFSGRQFSNSRSEMNVSTLELGDSALYLCASSYGGAGNEQYFGPGTRLTVT.

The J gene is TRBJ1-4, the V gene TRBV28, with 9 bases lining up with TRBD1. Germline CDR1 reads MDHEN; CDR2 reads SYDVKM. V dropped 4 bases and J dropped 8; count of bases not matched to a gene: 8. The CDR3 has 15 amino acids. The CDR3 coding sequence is TGTGCCAGCAGTTCCCTACAGGGGGCTGCGGAAAAACTGTTTTTT. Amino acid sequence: CASSSLQGAAEKLFF.

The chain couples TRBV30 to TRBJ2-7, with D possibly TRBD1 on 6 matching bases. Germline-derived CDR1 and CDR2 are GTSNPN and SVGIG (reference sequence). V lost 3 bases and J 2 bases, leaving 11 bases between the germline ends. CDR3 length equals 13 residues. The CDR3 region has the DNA TGTGCCTGGAGCCGGGACACGACCTACGAGCAGTACTTC. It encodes CAWSRDTTYEQYF.

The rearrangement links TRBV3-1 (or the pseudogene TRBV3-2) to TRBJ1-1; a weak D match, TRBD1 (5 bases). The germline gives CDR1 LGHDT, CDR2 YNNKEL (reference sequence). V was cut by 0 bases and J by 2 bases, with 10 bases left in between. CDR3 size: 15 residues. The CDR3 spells CASSQDPGFNTEAFF. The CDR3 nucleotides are TGTGCCAGCAGCCAAGATCCAGGGTTTAACACTGAAGCTTTCTTT.

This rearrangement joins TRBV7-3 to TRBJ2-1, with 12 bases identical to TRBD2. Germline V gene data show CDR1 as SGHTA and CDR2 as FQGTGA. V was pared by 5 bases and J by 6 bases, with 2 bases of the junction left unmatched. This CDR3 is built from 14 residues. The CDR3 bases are TGTGCCAGCAGCCCGACTAGCGGGGGCAATGAGCAGTTCTTC. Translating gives CASSPTSGGNEQFF.

The CDR3 region is CAWYRDRVDCTF. The CDR3 DNA follows: TGTGCCTGGTACCGGGACAGGGTGGATTGCACCTTC. This chain connects TRBV30 to TRBJ1-2, with 9 bases lining up with TRBD1. J was trimmed by 13 bases and V by 5 bases; bases with no gene match: 11. The length of the CDR3 is 12 residues. Germline V CDR1 and CDR2: GTSNPN, SVGIG (reference sequence). The whole variable domain, filled in from reference TRBV30 and TRBJ1-2, reads SQTIHQWPATLVQPVGSPLSLECTVEGTSNPNLYWYRQAAGRGLQLLFYSVGIGQISSEVPQNLSASRPQDRQFILSSKKLLLSDSGFYLCAWYRDRVDCTFGSGTRLTVV.

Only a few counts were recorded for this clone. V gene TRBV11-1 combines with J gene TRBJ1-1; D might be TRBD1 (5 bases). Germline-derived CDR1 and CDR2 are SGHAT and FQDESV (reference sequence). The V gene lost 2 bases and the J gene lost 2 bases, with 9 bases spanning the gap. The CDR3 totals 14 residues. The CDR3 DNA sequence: TGTGCCAGCAGCTTACGGGGGGGAAACACTGAAGCTTTCTTT. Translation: CASSLRGGNTEAFF.

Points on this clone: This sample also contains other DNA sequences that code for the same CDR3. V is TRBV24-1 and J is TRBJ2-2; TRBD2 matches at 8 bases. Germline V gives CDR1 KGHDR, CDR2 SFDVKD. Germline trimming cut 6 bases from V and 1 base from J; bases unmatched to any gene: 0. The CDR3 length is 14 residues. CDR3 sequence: CATSRGGNTGELFF. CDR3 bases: TGTGCCACCAGTCGGGGGGGGAACACCGGGGAGCTGTTTTTT.